The 32 T cell receptor beta chains below were found in one sample sequenced in a study of T cells after somatic rescue of genetic block. The table came from immunoSEQ multiplex PCR; TCRdb's copy has only in-frame clones and leaves some out. The table shows tens of thousands of clones, with just under 90% occurring only once. The sample taken for sequencing was peripheral blood mononuclear cells (PBMCs). These receptors originate from a woman aged 18-35 years.

This clone was recorded once. The V call is TRBV19, the J call TRBJ1-5; D is perhaps TRBD1 (5 bases). This CDR3 comprises 13 residues. Trimming cost V 4 bases and J 7 bases, with 11 bases left between them. CDR1 and CDR2 from the germline V gene are LNHDA and SQIVND (reference sequence). The CDR3 coding sequence is TGTGCCAGTAGTAGCCGGCAGGGACAGCCCCAGCATTTT. It is translated as CASSSRQGQPQHF.

J is TRBJ1-1 and V is TRBV18; TRBD1 is a possible D gene (5 bases). Germline assignment: CDR1 KGHSH and CDR2 LQKENI. This CDR3 comprises 15 residues. The V end was cut by 5 bases, the J end by 0 bases, with 13 bases between. CDR3 sequence: CASSGSGRMNTEAFF. The CDR3 DNA sequence: TGTGCCAGCTCAGGATCGGGACGGATGAACACTGAAGCTTTCTTT. Complete variable domain (other parts from reference TRBV18 and TRBJ1-1): NAGVMQNPRHLVRRRGQEARLRCSPMKGHSHVYWYRQLPEEGLKFMVYLQKENIIDESGMPKERFSAEFPKEGPSILRIQQVVRGDSAAYFCASSGSGRMNTEAFFGQGTRLTVV.

The V and J genes are TRBV5-1 and TRBJ1-4; D call uncertain. V was clipped by 9 bases and J by 6 bases, with 18 bases between them. Germline V gene sequence: CDR1 SGHRS, CDR2 YFSETQ. This CDR3 is 14 amino acids long. The CDR3 loop is CATRGRPTYEKLFF. The DNA of the CDR3 is TGCGCCACCCGGGGAAGGCCGACCTATGAAAAACTGTTTTTT.

This rearrangement joins TRBV7-2 to TRBJ2-3, with 7 bases identical to TRBD2. CDR3 length: 14 amino acids. V trimming: 5 bases; J trimming: 6 bases; junction bases outside the gene matches: 8. Germline CDR1 and CDR2: SGHTA and FQGNSA. The CDR3 spells CASSGGLAVDTQYF. DNA for the CDR3: TGTGCCAGCAGCGGAGGGCTAGCGGTGGATACGCAGTATTTT.

V and J are TRBV4-2 and TRBJ2-1; no clear D. The CDR3 has 13 amino acids. Per the germline V gene, CDR1 is LGHNA and CDR2 is YNFKEQ. V was pared by 2 bases and J by 6 bases, with 8 bases between. The CDR3 loop is CASSQPMVNEQFF. The CDR3 DNA is TGTGCCAGCAGCCAACCCATGGTCAATGAGCAGTTCTTC.

This chain connects TRBV15 to TRBJ2-1; no reliable D call. Trimming left V 0 bases short and J 6 bases short, with 6 bases between. The CDR3 sequence is 13 residues long. The germline V gene encodes CDR1 LNHNV and CDR2 YYDKDF (reference sequence). The CDR3 protein is CATSRDLSNEQFF. CDR3 nucleotides: TGTGCCACCAGCAGAGATCTGAGCAATGAGCAGTTCTTC. Full variable domain (outside the CDR3, taken from reference TRBV15 and TRBJ2-1): DAMVIQNPRYQVTQFGKPVTLSCSQTLNHNVMYWYQQKSSQAPKLLFHYYDKDFNNEADTPDNFQSRRPNTSFCFLDIRSPGLGDTAMYLCATSRDLSNEQFFGPGTRLTVL.

This chain joins TRBV6-1 and TRBJ2-5; D unclear. The ends were cut back, 7 bases at V and 3 bases at J, with 12 bases in the middle. CDR1 and CDR2 (germline): MNHNS, SASEGT. The CDR3 contains 13 residues. CDR3 DNA sequence: TGTGCCAGCACCCCCTTGTCGGAAGAGACCCAGTACTTC. This translates into CASTPLSEETQYF.

The V and J genes are TRBV6-4 and TRBJ1-5; D not certain. The germline V gene encodes CDR1 MRHNA and CDR2 SNTAGT. Trimming took 4 bases from V and 3 from J, leaving 7 bases between them. The length of the CDR3 is 13 residues. CDR3 bases: TGTGCCAGCAGTGTAGACGTCAATCAGCCCCAGCATTTT. This codes for CASSVDVNQPQHF.

CDR3 nucleotides: TGTGCCAGCAGCTTGGGAGGGGGAACGGCAACTAATGAAAAACTGTTTTTT. This codes for CASSLGGGTATNEKLFF. The chain links TRBV5-6 to TRBJ1-4, with D possibly TRBD1 on 6 matching bases. Germline V gene sequence: CDR1 SGHDT, CDR2 YYEEEE. Trimming shortened V by 0 bases and J by 0 bases, and 12 bases separated the two germline ends. CDR3 length: 17 residues. The full variable domain, rest sourced from reference TRBV5-6 and TRBJ1-4, is DAGVTQSPTHLIKTRGQQVTLRCSPKSGHDTVSWYQQALGQGPQFIFQYYEEEERQRGNFPDRFSGHQFPNYSSELNVNALLLGDSALYLCASSLGGGTATNEKLFFGSGTQLSVL.

The chain joins TRBV7-8 to TRBJ2-7; tentatively, D is TRBD2 (6 bases). The CDR3 is made up of 18 amino acids. Looked up from germline, CDR1 is SGHVS and CDR2 is FQNEAQ. The V gene lost 1 base and the J gene lost 9 bases, with 28 bases spanning the gap. The CDR3 bases are TGTGCCAGCAGCTTAGGGTTCCCGGCGGACTATTCTTTACACTGGCAGTACTTC. Its translation: CASSLGFPADYSLHWQYF.

This chain joins TRBV6-6 and TRBJ2-7; no clear D gene. This CDR3 contains 16 residues. Germline V gives CDR1 MNHNY, CDR2 SVGAGI (reference sequence). V gave up 8 bases and J gave up 0 bases, with 20 bases separating them. The CDR3 DNA reads as TGTGCCAGCGGAAGTAGGCATCTCAACCCCTCCTACGAGCAGTACTTC. Translation gives CASGSRHLNPSYEQYF.

About this clone itself: An end of the junction does not agree with germline; a read error may underlie this. CDR3 region: CASSLGPGGEQYF. CDR3 DNA sequence: TGTGCTAGCAGCTTAGGTCCAGGGGGCGAGCAGTACTTC. V is TRBV7-7 and J is TRBJ2-7; TRBD1 matches at 7 bases. The CDR3 has 13 residues. CDR1 and CDR2 (germline): SSHAT, FNYEAQ (reference sequence).

This clone was detected only a few times. CDR3 loop: CAWSGPFRGNTGELFF. CDR3 nucleotide sequence: TGTGCCTGGAGTGGCCCCTTCAGGGGGAACACCGGGGAGCTGTTTTTT. The genes are TRBV30 and TRBJ2-2; the D gene is possibly TRBD1 (6 bases). CDR3 size: 16 residues. CDR1 and CDR2 (germline): GTSNPN, SVGIG (reference sequence). V was pared by 1 base and J by 1 base, with 13 bases between.

J is TRBJ1-5 and V is TRBV7-9; D not resolved. CDR1 and CDR2 from the germline V gene are SEHNR and FQNEAQ (reference sequence). The CDR3 is 12 residues long. V was clipped by 3 bases and J by 8 bases, with 8 bases between them. Written as DNA, the CDR3 is TGTGCCAGCAGCTTGCTGGACGAGCCCCAGCATTTT. It yields the protein CASSLLDEPQHF.

The J gene is TRBJ2-3, the V gene TRBV6-1; tentatively, D is TRBD1 (6 bases). V gave up 4 bases and J gave up 0 bases, with 14 bases separating them. Looked up from germline, CDR1 is MNHNS and CDR2 is SASEGT. The CDR3 has 16 amino acids. The CDR3 protein is CASSGPTGSSTDTQYF. CDR3 DNA: TGTGCCAGCAGTGGCCCTACAGGGTCGAGCACAGATACGCAGTATTTT.

The V gene is TRBV27, the J gene TRBJ2-1; a possible D gene is TRBD1 (6 bases). Trimming stripped 0 bases from V and 6 bases from J, with 9 bases between. The CDR3 is 14 residues long. Germline V CDR1 and CDR2: MNHEY, SMNVEV (reference sequence). The DNA of the CDR3 is TGTGCCAGCAGTTTATCGTTCAGGGGCAATGAGCAGTTCTTC. Protein sequence: CASSLSFRGNEQFF.

The chain recombines TRBV4-1 with TRBJ1-1, with a tentative D call TRBD1 (5 bases). The CDR3 is 14 amino acids. CDR1 and CDR2 from the germline V gene are MGHRA and YSYEKL. The V and J ends lost 4 bases and 5 bases respectively, with 14 bases between them. The CDR3 region has the DNA TGCGCCAGCAGCCTAACCAGGGTGGGAACTGAAGCTTTCTTT. It translates to CASSLTRVGTEAFF.

The chain uses TRBV9 and TRBJ2-1; D gene ambiguous. V lost 4 bases and J lost 8, with 10 bases in between. CDR3 size: 12 residues. Germline loops: CDR1 SGDLS, CDR2 YYNGEE. CDR3 sequence (DNA): TGTGCCAGCAGCCGCTTTAGGGATGAGCAGTTCTTC. Translating gives CASSRFRDEQFF.

CDR3 residues: CASSPTSLQETQYF. Written as DNA, the CDR3 is TGTGCCAGCAGCCCCACTAGTCTCCAAGAGACCCAGTACTTC. This sequence joins TRBV7-9 and TRBJ2-5; perhaps TRBD2 as D (5 bases). The CDR3 is made up of 14 amino acids. V dropped 5 bases and J dropped 1 base, with 11 bases sitting between them. Germline V gene lookup returns CDR1 SEHNR and CDR2 FQNEAQ (reference sequence).

In its sample, this clone was seen once. The chain couples TRBV11-2 to TRBJ1-1; 7 nucleotides match TRBD1. CDR1 is SGHAT, CDR2 FQNNGV, per germline. V trimming: 3 bases; J trimming: 0 bases; junction bases outside the gene matches: 13. CDR3 length: 18 residues. The CDR3 region has the DNA TGTGCCAGCAGCTTCGACGGTCCAGGGGGATTAGTGAACACTGAAGCTTTCTTT. Encoded protein: CASSFDGPGGLVNTEAFF. The variable domain in full, with the rest retrieved from reference TRBV11-2 and TRBJ1-1, is EAGVAQSPRYKIIEKRQSVAFWCNPISGHATLYWYQQILGQGPKLLIQFQNNGVVDDSQLPKDRFSAERLKGVDSTLKIQPAKLEDSAVYLCASSFDGPGGLVNTEAFFGQGTRLTVV.

V is TRBV13 and J is TRBJ1-1; no definite D call. The CDR3 has 11 amino acids. With 8 bases removed from V and 3 bases from J, the gap between germline ends came to 7 bases. Germline CDR1 is PRHDT and CDR2 is FYEKMQ (reference sequence). The CDR3 sequence: CASPGDTEAFF. The DNA of the CDR3 is TGTGCCAGCCCCGGGGACACTGAAGCTTTCTTT.

The chain uses TRBV5-4 and TRBJ2-3; possibly TRBD2 for D (6 bases). CDR3 length: 16 residues. Trimming took 0 bases from V and 4 from J, leaving 15 bases between them. CDR1 is SGHNT, CDR2 YYREEE, per germline (reference sequence). The CDR3 spells CASSLVGVGGADTQYF. The CDR3 DNA sequence: TGTGCCAGCAGCTTGGTGGGAGTCGGGGGAGCAGATACGCAGTATTTT.

The rearrangement links TRBV2 to TRBJ2-1; 7 bases are shared with TRBD2. V shed 7 bases and J 5 bases; nucleotides not matched to a gene: 5. The CDR3 spans 13 residues. Per germline, CDR1 SNHLY and CDR2 FYNNEI. The CDR3 coding sequence is TGTGCCAGCAAGGGAGGGCCTAACAATGAGCAGTTCTTC. Translated, it gives CASKGGPNNEQFF.

V usage is TRBV2 and J usage is TRBJ2-5; D is undetermined. CDR1 and CDR2 (germline): SNHLY, FYNNEI. V lost 8 bases, J lost 3 bases, and 10 bases lay in between. This CDR3 spans 12 amino acids. The CDR3 sequence: CASGKVEETQYF. The CDR3 DNA sequence: TGTGCCAGCGGGAAGGTAGAAGAGACCCAGTACTTC.

This clone was picked up one time. The CDR3 DNA reads as TGCGCCAGCAGCTTGACCCGGGGCAGCGGGGAGCTGTTTTTT. This translates into CASSLTRGSGELFF. The chain is built from TRBV5-1 and TRBJ2-2, with D perhaps TRBD1 or TRBD2 (5 bases each). The CDR3 length is 14 residues. Between the trimmed V and J ends, which lost 1 base and 7 bases, there was a span of 11 bases. Germline CDR1 SGHRS, CDR2 YFSETQ.

The chain has TRBV27 and TRBJ2-1; TRBD2 is a possible D gene (5 bases). There are 15 residues in the CDR3. The germline V gene has CDR1 MNHEY and CDR2 SMNVEV (reference sequence). V was shortened by 7 bases and J by 1 base, with 14 bases between the two germline ends. The CDR3 DNA sequence: TGTGCCAGCATGACATTGAGGGCGTCCTACAATGAGCAGTTCTTC. Translated, it gives CASMTLRASYNEQFF.

The rearrangement uses TRBV23-1 and TRBJ1-1; no reliable D call. Being an ORF, TRBV23-1 has a function that is uncertain. Deletions cut 6 bases from V and 3 bases from J, with 11 bases between. This CDR3 region has 13 residues. The CDR3 nucleotides read TGCGCCAGCAGCCTCCATGGAGACACTGAAGCTTTCTTT. It is translated as CASSLHGDTEAFF.

The chain joins TRBV5-1 to TRBJ1-1; a weak D match, TRBD1 (5 bases). The CDR3 covers 13 residues. CDR1 and CDR2 (germline): SGHRS, YFSETQ. Trimming pared 2 bases from V and 6 bases from J, leaving 11 bases between. CDR3 DNA: TGCGCCAGCAGCTTTTCGGGGGGAGCTGAAGCTTTCTTT. Translating gives CASSFSGGAEAFF.

This clone was seen once. The chain has TRBV19 and TRBJ2-4, with D perhaps TRBD1 or TRBD2 (5 bases each). Trimming stripped 7 bases from V and 1 base from J, with 14 bases between. Looked up from germline, CDR1 is LNHDA and CDR2 is SQIVND (reference sequence). CDR3 length equals 15 residues. The CDR3 nucleotides read TGTGCCAGTACCCTACTAGGGGCGGCCAAAAACATTCAGTACTTC. It specifies CASTLLGAAKNIQYF.

J is TRBJ2-1 and V is TRBV5-6, with 9 bases matching TRBD1. This CDR3 has 16 residues. The junction had 10 bases not matched to a gene; V was cut back by 5 bases and J by 4 bases. CDR1 and CDR2 (germline): SGHDT, YYEEEE. The CDR3 loop is CASSSPGQGQYNEQFF. The CDR3 coding sequence is TGTGCCAGCAGTTCCCCGGGACAGGGTCAGTACAATGAGCAGTTCTTC.

This chain links TRBV30 with TRBJ1-5, with TRBD1 identical over 9 bases. This CDR3 comprises 16 residues. The V segment lost 4 bases and the J segment 6 bases; nucleotides outside the gene matches: 13. Germline V gene data show CDR1 as GTSNPN and CDR2 as SVGIG (reference sequence). The CDR3 nucleotides are TGTGCCTGGACTAGAGGGACAGGGAGCCCCCCTCAGCCCCAGCATTTT. Translated: CAWTRGTGSPPQPQHF. Drawing the rest from reference TRBV30 and TRBJ1-5, the complete variable domain is SQTIHQWPATLVQPVGSPLSLECTVEGTSNPNLYWYRQAAGRGLQLLFYSVGIGQISSEVPQNLSASRPQDRQFILSSKKLLLSDSGFYLCAWTRGTGSPPQPQHFGDGTRLSIL.

V and J are TRBV11-3 and TRBJ2-5; 8 nucleotides align to TRBD2. Trimming took 4 bases from V and 9 from J; bases not matched to a gene: 10. CDR1 is SGHNT, CDR2 YENEEA, per germline. The CDR3 consists of 14 residues. In nucleotides, the CDR3 is TGTGCCAGCAGCTCGGGACTAGATCCTCGGGCCCAGTACTTC. Protein sequence: CASSSGLDPRAQYF.